What follows are 25 T cell receptor beta chains derived from one specimen sequenced in a study of blood T cell repertoires in COVID-19. The repertoire was sequenced with immunoSEQ multiplex PCR; TCRdb's copy has only in-frame clones and lacks some. Of approximately 30,000 clones listed, more than 80% are singletons. The material sequenced was peripheral blood. The receptors shown here come from a woman aged 35 to 49 with active or convalescent COVID-19.

The CDR3 protein is CASSLRGGMNTEAFF. The CDR3 nucleotides are TGTGCCAGCAGCTTAAGGGGGGGAATGAACACTGAAGCTTTCTTT. V and J are TRBV7-3 and TRBJ1-1; weak D call: TRBD1 (5 bases). The CDR3 is made up of 15 amino acids. The germline V gene has CDR1 SGHTA and CDR2 FQGTGA. Trimming left V 1 base short and J 0 bases short, with 9 bases between.

The V gene is TRBV6-1, the J gene TRBJ2-5; D remains unclear. This CDR3 region has 14 residues. Germline CDR1 MNHNS, CDR2 SASEGT. Trimming cost V 2 bases and J 1 base, with 8 bases left between them. The CDR3 protein is CASSEIRSQETQYF. For the CDR3, the DNA is TGTGCCAGCAGTGAAATACGTAGCCAAGAGACCCAGTACTTC.

The J gene is TRBJ1-2, the V gene TRBV7-9; 7 nucleotides match TRBD1. The trim removed 5 bases at V and 1 base at J, leaving 7 bases unmatched. This CDR3 comprises 15 residues. Germline values: CDR1 SEHNR, CDR2 FQNEAQ (reference sequence). The DNA for the CDR3 is TGTGCCAGCAGCACCGGGACAGATCGTAACTATGGCTACACCTTC. It specifies CASSTGTDRNYGYTF.

The V and J genes are TRBV28 and TRBJ2-1; TRBD2 matches 10 bases. V lost 8 bases and J lost 7; bases outside the gene matches: 14. This CDR3 region has 16 residues. In germline, CDR1 is MDHEN, CDR2 SYDVKM. The CDR3 here is CASSPAGLAGANEQFF. The CDR3 DNA sequence: TGTGCCAGCTCCCCCGCTGGGCTAGCGGGAGCTAATGAGCAGTTCTTC.

The J gene is TRBJ2-5, the V gene TRBV28; D possibly corresponds to TRBD2 (6 bases). The V gene lost 6 bases and the J gene lost 4 bases, with 12 bases spanning the gap. The CDR3 consists of 13 residues. Per the germline V gene, CDR1 is MDHEN and CDR2 is SYDVKM. DNA of the CDR3: TGTGCCAGCAGAGCATCCGGGAGAGAGACCCAGTACTTC. It encodes CASRASGRETQYF. Looking up the rest from reference TRBV28 and TRBJ2-5 gives the full variable domain: DVKVTQSSRYLVKRTGEKVFLECVQDMDHENMFWYRQDPGLGLRLIYFSYDVKMKEKGDIPEGYSVSREKKERFSLILESASTNQTSMYLCASRASGRETQYFGPGTRLLVL.

The chain joins TRBV7-3 to TRBJ1-1, with 9 bases identical to TRBD1. There are 15 residues in the CDR3. Germline V gives CDR1 SGHTA, CDR2 FQGTGA. Trimming removed 5 bases from V and 1 base from J; junction bases left unmatched: 5. CDR3 sequence reads: CASSPGTGRNTEAFF. CDR3 nucleotide sequence: TGTGCCAGCAGCCCCGGGACAGGGAGGAACACTGAAGCTTTCTTT. The variable domain in full, with the rest retrieved from reference TRBV7-3 and TRBJ1-1, is GAGVSQTPSNKVTEKGKYVELRCDPISGHTALYWYRQSLGQGPEFLIYFQGTGAADDSGLPNDRFFAVRPEGSVSTLKIQRTERGDSAVYLCASSPGTGRNTEAFFGQGTRLTVV.

The rearrangement uses TRBV6-2 or TRBV6-3 and TRBJ2-2; a weak D match, TRBD2 (6 bases). With 2 bases removed from V and 7 bases from J, the gap between germline ends came to 23 bases. The CDR3 is made up of 18 amino acids. From germline, CDR1 is MNHEY and CDR2 SVGEGT. The CDR3 region is CASSYAPNIPAEGGELFF. The CDR3 DNA follows: TGTGCCAGCAGTTACGCCCCCAACATCCCGGCGGAGGGCGGGGAGCTGTTTTTT.

The chain combines TRBV6-4 with TRBJ1-6; TRBD1 is a possible D gene (6 bases). The CDR3 totals 15 residues. V lost 5 bases to trimming and J lost 7 bases, with 15 bases between them. The germline gives CDR1 MRHNA, CDR2 SNTAGT. The CDR3 loop reads CASSITGKGNSPLHF. The CDR3 bases are TGTGCCAGCAGTATTACAGGGAAGGGGAATTCACCCCTCCACTTT.

The chain couples TRBV24-1 to TRBJ2-1, with 9 positions matching TRBD2. The CDR3 length is 19 residues. Germline V gives CDR1 KGHDR, CDR2 SFDVKD. J lost 0 bases, V lost 9 bases, and 17 bases had no gene match. CDR3 coding DNA: TGTGCCACCCACCCGAGGACTAGCGCAATCCTTTACTCCTACAATGAGCAGTTCTTC. This gives the protein CATHPRTSAILYSYNEQFF.

The chain links TRBV6-2 or TRBV6-3 to TRBJ2-2, with D perhaps matching TRBD2 (6 bases). V was clipped by 2 bases and J by 1 base, with 11 bases between them. This CDR3 is built from 16 residues. CDR1 MNHEY and CDR2 SVGEGT come from the germline V gene. As DNA, the CDR3 is TGTGCCAGCAGTTACCCGACTAGGTTGAACACCGGGGAGCTGTTTTTT. Residues: CASSYPTRLNTGELFF.

This chain links TRBV27 with TRBJ2-1; 9 positions match TRBD2. The V segment lost 5 bases and the J segment 6 bases; nucleotides outside the gene matches: 8. Germline CDR1 reads MNHEY; CDR2 reads SMNVEV (reference sequence). CDR3 size: 15 residues. This chain's CDR3 is CASSLLAGSGNEQFF. The CDR3 nucleotides are TGTGCCAGCAGTCTGCTAGCGGGAAGCGGCAATGAGCAGTTCTTC.

V usage is TRBV4-1 and J usage is TRBJ1-6, with 9 bases matching TRBD1. CDR1 and CDR2 (germline): MGHRA, YSYEKL. V dropped 0 bases and J dropped 3; count of bases not matched to a gene: 6. The CDR3 has 18 amino acids. The CDR3, as DNA: TGCGCCAGCAGCCAAGATCCGGACAGGGGAAACTATAATTCACCCCTCCACTTT. Protein: CASSQDPDRGNYNSPLHF.

A remark on this clone: The junction differs from germline at one of its ends, possibly a read error. V usage is TRBV5-8 and J usage is TRBJ2-2; 7 nucleotides align to TRBD1. CDR1 and CDR2 from the germline V gene are SGHTS and YDEGEE. This CDR3 contains 15 residues. Here the CDR3 reads CASSLDRLGTGELFF. The CDR3 bases are TGTGCCAGCAGTTTGGACAGGTTGGGCACCGGGGAGCTGTTTTTT.

The rearrangement joins TRBV3-1 (or the pseudogene TRBV3-2) to TRBJ1-2, with no clear D. Germline assignment: CDR1 LGHDT and CDR2 YNNKEL (reference sequence). This CDR3 is 13 amino acids long. Trimming removed 0 bases at V and 8 bases at J, with 10 bases between. The CDR3 loop is CASSQDTLRGYTF. The CDR3 nucleotides read TGTGCCAGCAGCCAAGATACGTTACGGGGCTACACCTTC.

This chain uses TRBV3-1 (or the pseudogene TRBV3-2) with TRBJ2-5; 9 nucleotides match TRBD2. CDR1 LGHDT and CDR2 YNNKEL come from the germline V gene (reference sequence). V lost 1 base to trimming and J lost 5 bases; unmatched junction nucleotides: 2. CDR3 length: 14 amino acids. This CDR3 reads CASSQGLAGETQYF. CDR3 DNA sequence: TGTGCCAGCAGCCAAGGCCTAGCGGGGGAGACCCAGTACTTC.

In this sample, this clone turned up once. The chain carries TRBV7-6 and TRBJ1-2, with 12 bases that match TRBD1. Germline CDR1 is SGHVS and CDR2 is FNYEAQ. This CDR3 comprises 18 residues. Unmatched junction bases numbered 11, after V lost 4 bases and J lost 2 bases. As DNA, the CDR3 is TGTGCCAGCAGCTCGTCCCGGGACAGGGGGCTCTCGAACTATGGCTACACCTTC. It specifies CASSSSRDRGLSNYGYTF.

This clone was picked up a small number of times. The V and J genes are TRBV19 and TRBJ1-1; no clear D gene. Between the trimmed V and J ends, which lost 2 bases and 4 bases, there was a span of 14 bases. CDR3 length: 15 amino acids. Germline-derived CDR1 and CDR2 are LNHDA and SQIVND (reference sequence). The chain's CDR3 is CASSITGGRVTEAFF. The CDR3, as DNA: TGTGCCAGTAGTATAACGGGAGGTAGGGTCACTGAAGCTTTCTTT.

This clone occurred once. The V and J genes are TRBV27 and TRBJ2-2; 10 positions agree with TRBD2. V lost 11 bases and J lost 4; bases outside the gene matches: 10. The germline V gene encodes CDR1 MNHEY and CDR2 SMNVEV (reference sequence). CDR3 size: 15 residues. The CDR3 here is CAAPASGSSTGELFF. The CDR3 bases are TGTGCCGCCCCCGCTAGCGGGAGCAGCACCGGGGAGCTGTTTTTT.

The chain recombines TRBV28 with TRBJ2-5; the D gene is possibly TRBD2 (5 bases). There are 14 residues in the CDR3. The V end lost 5 bases, the J end lost 8 bases, and 18 bases lay between the germline ends. Germline CDR1 is MDHEN and CDR2 is SYDVKM. As DNA, the CDR3 is TGTGCCAGCAGTCCCTCACGCCGGACTGTAACCCAGTACTTC. This translates into CASSPSRRTVTQYF.

V and J are TRBV3-1 (or the pseudogene TRBV3-2) and TRBJ2-1; 8 positions match TRBD2. The V gene's germline CDR1 is LGHDT and CDR2 YNNKEL (reference sequence). Trimming cost V 0 bases and J 5 bases; bases outside gene matches: 3. The CDR3 spans 15 residues. The CDR3 loop reads CASSQDGTRNNEQFF. The CDR3 DNA sequence: TGTGCCAGCAGCCAAGACGGGACTAGGAACAATGAGCAGTTCTTC.

This chain links TRBV7-8 with TRBJ1-6; no definite D call. Looked up from germline, CDR1 is SGHVS and CDR2 is FQNEAQ. The length of the CDR3 is 13 residues. Deletions cut 1 base from V and 7 bases from J, with 5 bases between. CDR3 region: CASSLGPNSPLHF. DNA for the CDR3: TGTGCCAGCAGCTTAGGGCCGAATTCACCCCTCCACTTT.

This chain connects TRBV19 to TRBJ2-2, with D perhaps matching TRBD2 (6 bases). Trimming removed 7 bases at V and 10 bases at J, with 16 bases between. Per the germline V gene, CDR1 is LNHDA and CDR2 is SQIVND (reference sequence). This CDR3 region has 13 residues. CDR3 sequence reads: CASIGGPREELFF. CDR3 coding DNA: TGTGCCAGTATCGGGGGTCCTAGGGAGGAGCTGTTTTTT.

The chain recombines TRBV5-1 with TRBJ2-1, with 14 bases identical to TRBD2. Germline V CDR1 and CDR2: SGHRS, YFSETQ. This CDR3 region has 16 residues. V dropped 4 bases and J dropped 5; count of bases not matched to a gene: 5. The CDR3 protein is CASSPGLAGVHNEQFF. In nucleotides, the CDR3 is TGCGCCAGCAGCCCGGGACTAGCGGGAGTTCACAATGAGCAGTTCTTC.

J is TRBJ1-1 and V is TRBV3-1 (or the pseudogene TRBV3-2); D is unclear. The CDR3 has 13 residues. Germline V gives CDR1 LGHDT, CDR2 YNNKEL (reference sequence). V was shortened by 4 bases and J by 4 bases, with 10 bases between the two germline ends. CDR3 region: CASSRDGVTEAFF. CDR3 nucleotides: TGTGCCAGCAGCCGAGATGGAGTCACTGAAGCTTTCTTT.

The CDR3 DNA sequence: TGTGCCTGGAGTGTCCAAGGAGGATATCAGCCCCAGCATTTT. This encodes CAWSVQGGYQPQHF. The genes are TRBV30 and TRBJ1-5, with D unresolved. Germline V gene sequence: CDR1 GTSNPN, CDR2 SVGIG (reference sequence). The CDR3 covers 14 residues. V lost 0 bases, J lost 5 bases, and 11 bases lay in between.